This T cell receptor (beta chain) came from a study of response to subunit inactivated influenza vaccine. CDR3 length equals 15 residues. V lost 4 bases and J lost 3; bases outside the gene matches: 6. Germline CDR1 is SGHTA and CDR2 is FQGNSA. TCRdb reprocessed the RT-PCR reads via MiXCR and lists one record per CDR3 protein. The sample lists hundreds of thousands of distinct CDR3 sequences; around 8% were seen once. This clonotype has just a few counts. Its antigen is not identified. Findings and limits, study-wide: There was a suggestion from the authors that each seasonal influenza vaccination recruits few new T cells.

Material: PBMCs from blood, obtained approximately 25 months after vaccination. The J gene is TRBJ1-2, the V gene TRBV7-2; 9 bases map to TRBD1. This TCR came from a man aged 50 to 69 who received an inactivated influenza vaccine. Here the CDR3 reads CASSYRGRGDYGYTF. Here the CDR3 DNA reads TGTGCCAGCAGCTACAGGGGGCGGGGGGACTATGGCTACACCTTC.